Below, 11 T cell receptor beta chains from the same sample are listed, as sequenced in a study of T cell responses to AZD1222 COVID-19 vaccine. Data came from immunoSEQ multiplex PCR; TCRdb stores just in-frame clones and leaves some out. This repertoire shows 150,000 to 200,000 clones, 94% found once; its top ten account for around 1.6%. The specimen was peripheral blood, collected 28 days after the second AZD1222 dose. All receptors come from an adult who received the AZD1222 COVID-19 vaccine.

Here the CDR3 DNA reads TGCGCCAGCAGTGCATCCAGGGGCTATGGCTACACCTTC. It encodes CASSASRGYGYTF. This chain uses TRBV10-1 with TRBJ1-2; D possibly corresponds to TRBD1 (6 bases). V was cut by 4 bases and J by 4 bases, with 10 bases left in between. There are 13 residues in the CDR3. Germline CDR1 WNHNN, CDR2 SYGVQD (reference sequence).

The CDR3 loop reads CASIGRALHYGYTF. As DNA, the CDR3 is TGTGCCAGTATCGGGAGGGCGTTACACTATGGCTACACCTTC. The genes are TRBV19 and TRBJ1-2; D unclear. Germline CDR1 and CDR2: LNHDA and SQIVND (reference sequence). This CDR3 is 14 amino acids long. V lost 7 bases and J lost 3, with 15 bases in between.

V is TRBV18 and J is TRBJ2-2; a weak D match, TRBD1 (6 bases). The V end was cut by 2 bases, the J end by 3 bases, with 7 bases between. CDR3 size: 14 residues. CDR1 is KGHSH and CDR2 is LQKENI in the germline V gene. CDR3 loop: CASSPTGYTGELFF. DNA of the CDR3: TGTGCCAGCTCACCAACAGGGTACACCGGGGAGCTGTTTTTT.

This chain joins TRBV6-2 or TRBV6-3 and TRBJ1-1; D not resolved. Per the germline V gene, CDR1 is MNHEY and CDR2 is SVGEGT. V gave up 2 bases and J gave up 7 bases, with 8 bases separating them. This CDR3 has 12 amino acids. The CDR3 DNA reads as TGTGCCAGCAGTTACGCGGCCCTTGAAGCTTTCTTT. Residues: CASSYAALEAFF.

The chain employs TRBV9 and TRBJ2-3; D gene unclear. Deletions cut 2 bases from V and 0 bases from J, with 10 bases between. Germline CDR1 and CDR2: SGDLS and YYNGEE. This CDR3 contains 15 residues. The CDR3 sequence is CASSVGITSTDTQYF. As DNA, the CDR3 is TGTGCCAGCAGCGTGGGGATTACTAGCACAGATACGCAGTATTTT.

The chain uses TRBV7-3 and TRBJ2-6, with TRBD1 matching 7 bases. The CDR3 contains 18 residues. V was pared by 6 bases and J by 0 bases, with 11 bases of the junction left unmatched. Per the germline V gene, CDR1 is SGHTA and CDR2 is FQGTGA. In nucleotides, the CDR3 is TGTGCCAGCAGTCCTCAGGGGGTAAACCACTCTGGGGCCAACGTCCTGACTTTC. Amino acid sequence: CASSPQGVNHSGANVLTF.

The CDR3 coding sequence is TGTGCCAGCAGCCAAGTCTTGGGGGGCGGAGGAAACACCATATATTTT. Residues: CASSQVLGGGGNTIYF. The genes are TRBV3-1 (or the pseudogene TRBV3-2) and TRBJ1-3, with D perhaps TRBD1 (6 bases). CDR1 and CDR2 (germline): LGHDT, YNNKEL (reference sequence). Trimming shortened V by 1 base and J by 4 bases, and 14 bases separated the two germline ends. The CDR3 loop spans 16 amino acids.

This chain's CDR3 is CASKGWPNNQPQHF. The CDR3, as DNA: TGTGCCAGCAAGGGTTGGCCGAACAATCAGCCCCAGCATTTT. The chain carries TRBV6-6 and TRBJ1-5; D is ambiguous. The CDR3 has 14 amino acids. Trimming cost V 7 bases and J 3 bases, with 13 bases left between them. Germline CDR1 is MNHNY and CDR2 is SVGAGI (reference sequence).

CDR3 in amino acids: CASSQAAESGNTIYF. CDR3 in DNA: TGCGCCAGCAGCCAAGCAGCAGAATCCGGAAACACCATATATTTT. The genes are TRBV4-3 and TRBJ1-3; D gene ambiguous. Germline CDR1 is LGHNA and CDR2 is YSLEER. The CDR3 has 15 amino acids. The V gene lost 1 base and the J gene lost 4 bases, with 11 bases spanning the gap.

The rearrangement links TRBV7-2 to TRBJ1-6, with a weak D call TRBD1 (6 bases). Per the germline V gene, CDR1 is SGHTA and CDR2 is FQGNSA. This CDR3 is built from 13 residues. V shed 1 base and J shed 10 bases, with 8 bases lying between them. CDR3 DNA sequence: TGTGCCAGCAGCTTAGGGACAGTCTCACCCCTCCACTTT. Translated: CASSLGTVSPLHF. Complete variable domain (other parts from reference TRBV7-2 and TRBJ1-6): GAGVSQSPSNKVTEKGKDVELRCDPISGHTALYWYRQSLGQGLEFLIYFQGNSAPDKSGLPSDRFSAERTGGSVSTLTIQRTQQEDSAVYLCASSLGTVSPLHFGNGTRLTVT.

The chain is built from TRBV19 and TRBJ1-5; D remains unclear. The germline V gene has CDR1 LNHDA and CDR2 SQIVND (reference sequence). The CDR3 runs 16 residues. Deletions cut 0 bases from V and 0 bases from J, with 9 bases between. CDR3 loop: CASSIEALYSNQPQHF. The CDR3 coding sequence is TGTGCCAGTAGTATAGAGGCCCTCTATAGCAATCAGCCCCAGCATTTT.